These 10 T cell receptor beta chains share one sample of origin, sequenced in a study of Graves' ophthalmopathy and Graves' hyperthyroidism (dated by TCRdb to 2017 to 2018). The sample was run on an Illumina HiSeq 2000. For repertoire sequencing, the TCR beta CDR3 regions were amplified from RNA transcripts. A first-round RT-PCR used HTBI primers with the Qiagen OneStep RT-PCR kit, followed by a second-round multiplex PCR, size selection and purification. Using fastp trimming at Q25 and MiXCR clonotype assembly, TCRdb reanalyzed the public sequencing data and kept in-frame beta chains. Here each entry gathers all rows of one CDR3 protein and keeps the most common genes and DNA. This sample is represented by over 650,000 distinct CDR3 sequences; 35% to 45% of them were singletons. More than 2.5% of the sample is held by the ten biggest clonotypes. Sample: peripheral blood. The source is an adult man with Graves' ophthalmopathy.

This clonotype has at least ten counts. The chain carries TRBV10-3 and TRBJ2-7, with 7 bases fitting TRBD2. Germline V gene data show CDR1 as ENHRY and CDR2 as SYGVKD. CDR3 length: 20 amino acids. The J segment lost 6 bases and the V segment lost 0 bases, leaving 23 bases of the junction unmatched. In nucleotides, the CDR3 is TGTGCCATCAGTGAGTCTGTGCGACAGAGGGAGGGGAAGGGTCCTGGCGAGCAGTACTTC. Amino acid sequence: CAISESVRQREGKGPGEQYF.

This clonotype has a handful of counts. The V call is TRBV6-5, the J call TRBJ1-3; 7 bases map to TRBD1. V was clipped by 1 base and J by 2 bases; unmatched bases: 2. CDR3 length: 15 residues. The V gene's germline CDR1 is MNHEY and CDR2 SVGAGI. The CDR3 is CASSYLTGAGNTIYF. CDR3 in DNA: TGTGCCAGCAGTTACTTAACAGGGGCTGGAAACACCATATATTTT.

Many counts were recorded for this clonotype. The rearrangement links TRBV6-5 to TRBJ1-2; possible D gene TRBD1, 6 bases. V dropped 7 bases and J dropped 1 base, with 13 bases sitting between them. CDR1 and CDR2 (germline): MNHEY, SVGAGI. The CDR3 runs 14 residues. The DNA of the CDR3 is TGTGCCAGCAACACAGGGAGACTTAACTATGGCTACACCTTC. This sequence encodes CASNTGRLNYGYTF.

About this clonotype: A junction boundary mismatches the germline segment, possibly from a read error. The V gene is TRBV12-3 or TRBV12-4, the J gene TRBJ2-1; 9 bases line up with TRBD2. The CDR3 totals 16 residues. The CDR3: CASSLVGGRAVHEQFF. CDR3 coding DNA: TGTGCCAGCAGCTTAGTCGGCGGGAGGGCCGTACATGAGCAGTTCTTC.

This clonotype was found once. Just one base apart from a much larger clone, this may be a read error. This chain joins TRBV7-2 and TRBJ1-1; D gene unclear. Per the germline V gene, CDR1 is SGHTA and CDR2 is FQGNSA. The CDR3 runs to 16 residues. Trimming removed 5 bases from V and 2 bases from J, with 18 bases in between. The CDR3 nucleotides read TGTGCCAGCAGCCCCTCCGGGAGCAGGATAAACACTGAAGCTTTCTTT. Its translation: CASSPSGSRINTEAFF.

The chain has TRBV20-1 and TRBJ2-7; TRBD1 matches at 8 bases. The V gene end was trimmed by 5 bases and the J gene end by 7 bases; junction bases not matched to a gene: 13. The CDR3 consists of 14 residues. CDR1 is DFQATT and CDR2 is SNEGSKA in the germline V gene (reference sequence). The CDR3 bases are TGCAGTGCTTACAGGGGGGCATCAAGAACAGAGCAGTACTTC. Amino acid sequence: CSAYRGASRTEQYF.

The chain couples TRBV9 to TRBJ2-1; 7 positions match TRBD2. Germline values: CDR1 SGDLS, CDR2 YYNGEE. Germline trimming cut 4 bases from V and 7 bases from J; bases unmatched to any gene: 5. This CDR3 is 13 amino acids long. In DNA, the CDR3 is TGTGCCAGCAGCTCTATGGGGGGGAATGAGCAGTTCTTC. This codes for CASSSMGGNEQFF.

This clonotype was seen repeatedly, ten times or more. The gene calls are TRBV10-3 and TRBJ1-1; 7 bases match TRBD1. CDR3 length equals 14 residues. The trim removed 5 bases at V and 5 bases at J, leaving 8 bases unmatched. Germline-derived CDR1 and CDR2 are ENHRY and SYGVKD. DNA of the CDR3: TGTGCCATCAGTCCCCAGGGGGAGGTTACTGAAGCTTTCTTT. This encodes CAISPQGEVTEAFF.

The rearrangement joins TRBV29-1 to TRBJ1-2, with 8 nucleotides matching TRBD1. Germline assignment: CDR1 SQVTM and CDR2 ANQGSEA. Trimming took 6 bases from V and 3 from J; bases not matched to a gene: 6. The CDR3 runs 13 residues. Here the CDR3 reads CSVGDRQHYGYTF. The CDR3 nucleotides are TGCAGCGTGGGGGACAGGCAGCACTATGGCTACACCTTC.

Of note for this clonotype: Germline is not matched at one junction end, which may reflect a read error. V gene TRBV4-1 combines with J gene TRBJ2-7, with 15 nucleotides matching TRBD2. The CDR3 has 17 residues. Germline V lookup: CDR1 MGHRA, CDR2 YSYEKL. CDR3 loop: CACSPQTGLAGGHEQYF. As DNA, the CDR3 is TGCGCCTGCAGCCCACAAACGGGACTAGCGGGGGGCCACGAGCAGTACTTC.